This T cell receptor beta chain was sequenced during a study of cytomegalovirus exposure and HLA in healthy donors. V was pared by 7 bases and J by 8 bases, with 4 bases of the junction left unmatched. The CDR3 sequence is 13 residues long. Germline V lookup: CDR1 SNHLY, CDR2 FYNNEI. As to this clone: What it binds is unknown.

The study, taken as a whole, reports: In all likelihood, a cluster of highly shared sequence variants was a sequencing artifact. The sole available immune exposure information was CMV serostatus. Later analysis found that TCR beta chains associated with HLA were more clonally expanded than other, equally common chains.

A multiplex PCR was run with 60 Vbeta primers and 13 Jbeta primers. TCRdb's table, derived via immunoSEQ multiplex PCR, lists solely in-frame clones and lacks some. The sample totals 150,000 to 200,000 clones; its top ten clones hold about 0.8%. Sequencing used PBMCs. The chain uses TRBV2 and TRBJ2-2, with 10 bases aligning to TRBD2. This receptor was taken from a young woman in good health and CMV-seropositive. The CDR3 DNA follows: TGTGCCAGCATCCTAGCGGGAGTAGGGGAGCTGTTTTTT. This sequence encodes CASILAGVGELFF.